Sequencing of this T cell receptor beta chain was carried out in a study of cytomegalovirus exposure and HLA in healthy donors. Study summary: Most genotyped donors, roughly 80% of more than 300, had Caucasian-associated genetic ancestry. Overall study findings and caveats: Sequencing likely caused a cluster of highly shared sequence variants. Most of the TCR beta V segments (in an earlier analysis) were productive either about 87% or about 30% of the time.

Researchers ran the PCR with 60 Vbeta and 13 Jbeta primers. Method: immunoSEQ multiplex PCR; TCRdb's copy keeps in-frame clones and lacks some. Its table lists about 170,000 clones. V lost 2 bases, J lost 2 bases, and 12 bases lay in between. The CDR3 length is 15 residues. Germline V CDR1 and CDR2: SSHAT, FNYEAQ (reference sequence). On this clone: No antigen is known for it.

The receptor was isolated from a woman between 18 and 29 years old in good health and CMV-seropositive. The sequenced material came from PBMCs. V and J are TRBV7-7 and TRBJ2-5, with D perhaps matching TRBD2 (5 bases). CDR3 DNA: TGTGCCAGCAGCTTATCCGGACTGGCGCAAGAGACCCAGTACTTC. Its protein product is CASSLSGLAQETQYF.